The 15 T cell receptor beta chains given below trace back to one sample, sequenced in a study of control samples from healthy donors and cancer patients. The method was immunoSEQ multiplex PCR; TCRdb's version includes in-frame clones alone and lacks a portion of them. The table shows 150,000 or so clones, with roughly 93% occurring only once. Source material: blood. These TCRs come from a man aged 50 to 59 in good health.

J is TRBJ2-4 and V is TRBV29-1; D possibly corresponds to TRBD1 (5 bases). Per germline, CDR1 SQVTM and CDR2 ANQGSEA. Trimming left V 7 bases short and J 0 bases short, with 16 bases between. The CDR3 totals 15 residues. The CDR3 protein is CSALVGHLAKNIQYF. The CDR3 nucleotides read TGCAGCGCTCTCGTCGGACATCTAGCCAAAAACATTCAGTACTTC.

This chain connects TRBV10-3 to TRBJ1-5; no clear D gene. Trimming stripped 3 bases from V and 0 bases from J, with 12 bases between. The CDR3 covers 16 residues. In germline, CDR1 is ENHRY, CDR2 SYGVKD. For the CDR3, the DNA is TGTGCCATCAGTGAAGGGCAGACAATTAGCAATCAGCCCCAGCATTTT. Protein: CAISEGQTISNQPQHF.

Points on this clone: In the same sample, other DNA sequences code for this CDR3. The V call is TRBV6-5, the J call TRBJ2-3; no definite D call. The CDR3 contains 12 residues. Trimming stripped 5 bases from V and 2 bases from J, with 5 bases between. CDR1 and CDR2 (germline): MNHEY, SVGAGI. The CDR3 nucleotides read TGTGCCAGCAGTAGGACCACAGATACGCAGTATTTT. Translated, it gives CASSRTTDTQYF.

The CDR3 nucleotides are TGTGCCAGCCTCCATGCGGGAGCCTCCTACGAGCAGTACTTC. Its protein product is CASLHAGASYEQYF. The chain employs TRBV28 and TRBJ2-7; 7 bases fit TRBD2. J was trimmed by 0 bases and V by 8 bases; bases with no gene match: 7. This CDR3 comprises 14 residues. Germline lookup yields CDR1 MDHEN and CDR2 SYDVKM.

The chain has TRBV6-1 and TRBJ1-5; D is possibly TRBD1 (6 bases). The CDR3 is made up of 14 amino acids. In germline, CDR1 is MNHNS, CDR2 SASEGT. V was shortened by 3 bases and J by 3 bases, with 9 bases between the two germline ends. The CDR3 DNA is TGTGCCAGCAGTGACACAGGGTACAATCAGCCCCAGCATTTT. Translated: CASSDTGYNQPQHF.

The chain employs TRBV15 and TRBJ1-3; perhaps TRBD1 as D (5 bases). The CDR3 consists of 18 residues. The germline CDR1 and CDR2 sequences are LNHNV and YYDKDF (reference sequence). Trimming left V 1 base short and J 0 bases short, with 16 bases between. CDR3 DNA sequence: TGTGCCACCAGCAGAGTTATGGGACGGTCGGCCTCTGGAAACACCATATATTTT. Protein product: CATSRVMGRSASGNTIYF.

CDR3 nucleotides: TGCGCCAGCAGAGTAGCGCTGAGCACAGATACGCAGTATTTT. Protein product: CASRVALSTDTQYF. This chain links TRBV5-1 with TRBJ2-3; tentatively, D is TRBD2 (5 bases). V was trimmed by 5 bases and J by 0 bases, leaving 10 bases between them. CDR1 and CDR2 from the germline V gene are SGHRS and YFSETQ. CDR3 length: 14 amino acids.

This clone turned up a few times. V is TRBV10-1 and J is TRBJ2-7; 9 bases are a match to TRBD1. V dropped 6 bases and J dropped 7; count of bases not matched to a gene: 10. In germline, CDR1 is WNHNN, CDR2 SYGVQD (reference sequence). The CDR3 covers 14 residues. The DNA of the CDR3 is TGCGCCAGCAGCCCGGGACAGGGTCTAAGGGAGCAGTACTTC. This sequence encodes CASSPGQGLREQYF.

The V and J genes are TRBV7-8 and TRBJ2-1; TRBD2 matches 16 bases. The germline gives CDR1 SGHVS, CDR2 FQNEAQ. This CDR3 comprises 15 residues. After removal of 5 bases from V and 9 bases from J, the junction contained 4 bases not matched to a gene. CDR3 sequence (DNA): TGTGCCAGCAGCCCGGGACTAGCGGGAGGGGTTGAGCAGTTCTTC. Translated: CASSPGLAGGVEQFF.

This clone was observed once. The CDR3 DNA reads TGTGCCAGCAGTTATCCCGGGGAGGATTCACCCCTCCACTTT. Protein product: CASSYPGEDSPLHF. J is TRBJ1-6 and V is TRBV6-6; D unresolved. V lost 3 bases to trimming and J lost 8 bases, with 11 bases between them. The CDR3 length is 14 residues. The germline gives CDR1 MNHNY, CDR2 SVGAGI (reference sequence).

V is TRBV5-6 and J is TRBJ1-2, with TRBD1 matching 9 bases. This CDR3 comprises 13 residues. The junction had 2 bases not matched to a gene; V was cut back by 4 bases and J by 4 bases. The germline V gene encodes CDR1 SGHDT and CDR2 YYEEEE. The DNA for the CDR3 is TGTGCCAGCAGCACGGGACAGGGCTATGGCTACACCTTC. It codes for CASSTGQGYGYTF.

The V gene is TRBV28, the J gene TRBJ1-6; no clear D gene. Per the germline V gene, CDR1 is MDHEN and CDR2 is SYDVKM. This CDR3 is 14 amino acids long. Trimming pared 3 bases from V and 9 bases from J, leaving 12 bases between. CDR3 loop: CASSFGSTGSPLHF. The CDR3 nucleotides are TGTGCCAGCAGTTTCGGTTCAACGGGTTCACCCCTCCACTTT.

The genes are TRBV7-9 and TRBJ1-1; no clear D gene. The CDR3 consists of 13 residues. Trimming cost V 6 bases and J 1 base, with 9 bases left between them. Germline V lookup: CDR1 SEHNR, CDR2 FQNEAQ (reference sequence). The CDR3 spells CASSSRQNTEAFF. DNA for the CDR3: TGTGCCAGCAGTTCACGACAGAACACTGAAGCTTTCTTT.

The rearrangement joins TRBV5-1 to TRBJ2-1; D unresolved. Germline loops: CDR1 SGHRS, CDR2 YFSETQ. V lost 1 base to trimming and J lost 8 bases, with 7 bases between them. There are 12 residues in the CDR3. CDR3 protein: CASSLTWDEQFF. As DNA, the CDR3 is TGCGCCAGCAGCTTGACATGGGATGAGCAGTTCTTC.

The rearrangement joins TRBV7-2 to TRBJ2-5, with 9 bases identical to TRBD1. The V segment lost 5 bases and the J segment 2 bases; nucleotides outside the gene matches: 3. CDR3 length: 14 residues. From germline, CDR1 is SGHTA and CDR2 FQGNSA. The CDR3 DNA sequence: TGTGCCAGCAGCCTGGACAGGGGTCAAGAGACCCAGTACTTC. Its protein is CASSLDRGQETQYF.